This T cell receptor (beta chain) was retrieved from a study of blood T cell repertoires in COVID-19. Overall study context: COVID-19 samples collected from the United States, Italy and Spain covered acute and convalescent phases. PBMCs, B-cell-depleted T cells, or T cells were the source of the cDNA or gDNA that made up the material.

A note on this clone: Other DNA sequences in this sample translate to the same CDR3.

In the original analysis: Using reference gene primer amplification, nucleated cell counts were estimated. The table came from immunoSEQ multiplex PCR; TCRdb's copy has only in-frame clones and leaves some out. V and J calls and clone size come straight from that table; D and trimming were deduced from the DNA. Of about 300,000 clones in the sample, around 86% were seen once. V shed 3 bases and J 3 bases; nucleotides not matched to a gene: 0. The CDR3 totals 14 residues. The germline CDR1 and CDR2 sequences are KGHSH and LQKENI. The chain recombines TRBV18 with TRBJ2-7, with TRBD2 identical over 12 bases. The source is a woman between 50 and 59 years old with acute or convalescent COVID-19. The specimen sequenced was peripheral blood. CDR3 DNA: TGTGCCAGCTCACCGGGACTAGCGGGCTACGAGCAGTACTTC. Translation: CASSPGLAGYEQYF.